This passage covers 21 T cell receptor beta chains from one sample sequenced in a study of blood T cell repertoires in COVID-19. Produced via immunoSEQ multiplex PCR; TCRdb's table is partial and in-frame only. The sample shows 120,000 or so clones, approximately 80% of them seen only once. Sequenced: peripheral blood. The receptors were sampled from a woman aged 45 to 65 with acute or convalescent COVID-19.

As regards this clone: A junction end diverges from the germline sequence, so it may reflect a read error. This sequence joins TRBV2 and TRBJ2-1; 9 nucleotides line up with TRBD2. The CDR3 has 12 residues. Germline CDR1 and CDR2: SNHLY and FYNNEI. The CDR3 DNA sequence: TGTGCCAGCAGTGATAACGGCGGGGGGGCCCTCTTC. Translating gives CASSDNGGGALF.

This clone showed up just once. The V call is TRBV18, the J call TRBJ1-4; D possibly corresponds to TRBD1 (6 bases). V shed 2 bases and J shed 4 bases, with 11 bases lying between them. The CDR3 totals 15 residues. Germline V lookup: CDR1 KGHSH, CDR2 LQKENI. Here the CDR3 DNA reads TGTGCCAGCTCACCAGAACAGGGCGGTAATGAAAAACTGTTTTTT. Its translation: CASSPEQGGNEKLFF.

This rearrangement joins TRBV9 to TRBJ1-5, with TRBD1 as a possible D gene (6 bases). Per the germline V gene, CDR1 is SGDLS and CDR2 is YYNGEE. The length of the CDR3 is 18 residues. V lost 0 bases to trimming and J lost 0 bases, with 16 bases between them. CDR3 residues: CASSVATGRLGSNQPQHF. The CDR3 DNA is TGTGCCAGCAGCGTAGCTACAGGGAGATTGGGTAGCAATCAGCCCCAGCATTTT.

This sequence joins TRBV27 and TRBJ1-2; TRBD1 agrees at 7 bases. Germline-derived CDR1 and CDR2 are MNHEY and SMNVEV (reference sequence). The ends lost 3 bases at V and 6 bases at J; junction bases unmatched: 4. The CDR3 covers 13 residues. The CDR3 bases are TGTGCCAGCAGTTTGAGGACAGGCCATGGCTACACCTTC. Residues: CASSLRTGHGYTF.

The chain joins TRBV19 to TRBJ2-5; 11 bases map to TRBD1. This CDR3 is built from 14 residues. Germline V gives CDR1 LNHDA, CDR2 SQIVND (reference sequence). V lost 4 bases, J lost 5 bases, and 3 bases stayed unmatched. The CDR3 nucleotides are TGTGCCAGTAGTACGCGGACAGGGGGCGAGACCCAGTACTTC. Translation: CASSTRTGGETQYF.

The chain couples TRBV4-1 to TRBJ2-4, with 10 positions matching TRBD1. V lost 2 bases to trimming and J lost 8 bases; unmatched junction nucleotides: 6. Germline CDR1 reads MGHRA; CDR2 reads YSYEKL. This CDR3 has 15 amino acids. CDR3 sequence: CASSQPGQGSDIQYF. The CDR3 DNA is TGCGCCAGCAGCCAACCGGGACAGGGGTCAGACATTCAGTACTTC.

The rearrangement joins TRBV2 to TRBJ2-5; 8 nucleotides agree with TRBD2. After removal of 3 bases from V and 2 bases from J, the junction contained 11 bases not matched to a gene. The CDR3 extends over 17 amino acids. Germline V CDR1 and CDR2: SNHLY, FYNNEI. This CDR3 is CASSERGSSGFQETQYF. In DNA, the CDR3 is TGTGCCAGCAGTGAGAGAGGTTCTAGCGGGTTTCAAGAGACCCAGTACTTC.

This chain links TRBV6-5 with TRBJ1-2; D is unresolved. CDR1 MNHEY and CDR2 SVGAGI come from the germline V gene. The CDR3 is 14 residues long. Trimming shortened V by 0 bases and J by 7 bases, and 12 bases separated the two germline ends. The CDR3 loop is CASSYSSGMVGYTF. In DNA form, the CDR3 reads TGTGCCAGCAGTTACTCTTCCGGGATGGTTGGCTACACCTTC.

V gene TRBV10-1 combines with J gene TRBJ1-3; weak D call: TRBD1 (5 bases). Germline V CDR1 and CDR2: WNHNN, SYGVQD (reference sequence). This CDR3 is 19 amino acids long. The V end lost 2 bases, the J end lost 9 bases, and 29 bases lay between the germline ends. The CDR3 protein is CASSEKGQGKKIHSGTIYF. CDR3 nucleotide sequence: TGCGCCAGCAGTGAGAAGGGGCAGGGAAAAAAAATCCATTCTGGCACCATATATTTT.

This clone was seen a handful of times. The chain carries TRBV5-4 and TRBJ1-2; 8 bases match TRBD1. The CDR3 contains 16 residues. V lost 3 bases to trimming and J lost 1 base; unmatched junction nucleotides: 8. Germline values: CDR1 SGHNT, CDR2 YYREEE (reference sequence). DNA of the CDR3: TGTGCCAGCAGCTGGGGGGCAGGGGGCATTAACTATGGCTACACCTTC. As protein: CASSWGAGGINYGYTF.

This chain uses TRBV12-2 with TRBJ2-7; the listed D gene, TRBD1, was not tested against the DNA. TRBV12-2 counts as a pseudogene. CDR3 length equals 14 residues. CDR3 residues: CASRPNRGNREQYF. Written as DNA, the CDR3 is TGTGCAAGTCGCCCTAACAGGGGAAACAGGGAGCAGTACTTC.

This rearrangement joins TRBV9 to TRBJ1-2, with 8 positions matching TRBD1. This CDR3 contains 14 residues. Germline CDR1 SGDLS, CDR2 YYNGEE. The V segment lost 3 bases and the J segment 3 bases; nucleotides outside the gene matches: 4. The CDR3 loop is CASSAGQGDYGYTF. The CDR3 DNA reads TGTGCCAGCAGCGCAGGACAGGGAGACTATGGCTACACCTTC.

V gene TRBV9 combines with J gene TRBJ1-3, with TRBD1 matching 11 bases. Trimming took 2 bases from V and 4 from J; bases not matched to a gene: 5. Germline-derived CDR1 and CDR2 are SGDLS and YYNGEE. The CDR3 covers 16 residues. The CDR3 loop reads CASSVRTGGSGNTIYF. The CDR3 DNA reads TGTGCCAGCAGCGTCAGGACAGGGGGCTCCGGAAACACCATATATTTT. The full variable domain, its missing parts supplied by reference TRBV9 and TRBJ1-3, is DSGVTQTPKHLITATGQRVTLRCSPRSGDLSVYWYQQSLDQGLQFLIQYYNGEERAKGNILERFSAQQFPDLHSELNLSSLELGDSALYFCASSVRTGGSGNTIYFGEGSWLTVV.

The chain employs TRBV6-6 and TRBJ1-3; tentative D call: TRBD1 (5 bases). Trimming pared 0 bases from V and 0 bases from J, leaving 9 bases between. The CDR3 is made up of 16 amino acids. Germline values: CDR1 MNHNY, CDR2 SVGAGI (reference sequence). The CDR3: CASSYSPGSSGNTIYF. CDR3 coding DNA: TGTGCCAGCAGTTACTCGCCAGGGTCCTCTGGAAACACCATATATTTT.

This clone was seen only a few times. This rearrangement joins TRBV25-1 to TRBJ1-5; maybe TRBD1 (5 bases). The CDR3 totals 14 residues. Germline V gene lookup returns CDR1 MGHDK and CDR2 SYGVNS. Trimming removed 1 base at V and 6 bases at J, with 10 bases between. CDR3 loop: CASSESQEIQPQHF. CDR3 DNA: TGTGCCAGCAGTGAATCACAGGAGATTCAGCCCCAGCATTTT.

This chain joins TRBV6-5 and TRBJ1-2; no reliable D call. V lost 8 bases to trimming and J lost 8 bases, with 9 bases between them. The CDR3 spans 10 residues. Germline V gene sequence: CDR1 MNHEY, CDR2 SVGAGI. CDR3 sequence (DNA): TGTGCCAGCGAGTATTACGGCTACACCTTC. The encoded protein is CASEYYGYTF.

The V call is TRBV10-3, the J call TRBJ2-3; 7 bases map to TRBD2. The V segment lost 0 bases and the J segment 0 bases; nucleotides outside the gene matches: 3. CDR1 is ENHRY and CDR2 is SYGVKD in the germline V gene. The CDR3 covers 16 residues. The CDR3 here is CAISESGTISTDTQYF. CDR3 DNA: TGTGCCATCAGTGAGTCGGGGACTATTAGCACAGATACGCAGTATTTT.

The chain employs TRBV5-1 and TRBJ2-3, with D tentatively TRBD1 (6 bases). The length of the CDR3 is 15 residues. Deletions cut 2 bases from V and 2 bases from J, with 12 bases between. The V gene's germline CDR1 is SGHRS and CDR2 YFSETQ. For the CDR3, the DNA is TGCGCCAGCAGCTTAGGCAGGGGAGTCACAGATACGCAGTATTTT. Translating it yields CASSLGRGVTDTQYF. Together with reference TRBV5-1 and TRBJ2-3, the CDR3 gives the full variable domain: KAGVTQTPRYLIKTRGQQVTLSCSPISGHRSVSWYQQTPGQGLQFLFEYFSETQRNKGNFPGRFSGRQFSNSRSEMNVSTLELGDSALYLCASSLGRGVTDTQYFGPGTRLTVL.

With respect to this clone: A much more abundant neighbour one base away suggests this may be a read error. The sample holds other DNA sequences that translate to the same CDR3. CDR3 region: CASSQRDYEQYF. In DNA, the CDR3 is TGTGCCAGCAGCCAACGCGACTACGAGCAGTACTTC. The chain carries TRBV3-1 (or the pseudogene TRBV3-2) and TRBJ2-7; D is uncertain. Trimming took 2 bases from V and 3 from J, leaving 5 bases between them. Germline V gives CDR1 LGHDT, CDR2 YNNKEL (reference sequence). The CDR3 covers 12 residues.

The chain joins TRBV6-5 to TRBJ2-7, with D perhaps TRBD2 (5 bases). Germline V lookup: CDR1 MNHEY, CDR2 SVGAGI. The CDR3 covers 15 residues. V lost 2 bases, J lost 3 bases, and 14 bases lay in between. The CDR3 region is CASSYQRISGYEQYF. For the CDR3, the DNA is TGTGCCAGCAGTTACCAACGGATCAGCGGCTACGAGCAGTACTTC.

The chain couples TRBV6-5 to TRBJ2-7; D is perhaps TRBD2 (5 bases). The V and J ends lost 0 bases and 5 bases respectively, with 17 bases between them. CDR3 length: 16 amino acids. The germline V gene encodes CDR1 MNHEY and CDR2 SVGAGI. The CDR3 nucleotides read TGTGCCAGCAGTTACTCGATTATCGGATCCGGGAACGAGCAGTACTTC. It codes for CASSYSIIGSGNEQYF.